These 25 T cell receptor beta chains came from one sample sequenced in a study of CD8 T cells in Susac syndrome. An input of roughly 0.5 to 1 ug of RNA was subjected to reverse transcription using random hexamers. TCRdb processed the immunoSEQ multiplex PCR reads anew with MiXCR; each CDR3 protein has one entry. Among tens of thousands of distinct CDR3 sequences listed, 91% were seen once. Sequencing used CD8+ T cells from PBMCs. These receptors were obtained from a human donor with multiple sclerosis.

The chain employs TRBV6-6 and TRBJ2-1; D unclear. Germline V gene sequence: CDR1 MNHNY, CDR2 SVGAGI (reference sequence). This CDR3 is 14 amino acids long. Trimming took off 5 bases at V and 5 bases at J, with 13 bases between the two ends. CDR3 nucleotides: TGTGCCAGCAGTCAGGTGGGATTCAACAATGAGCAGTTCTTC. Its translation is CASSQVGFNNEQFF.

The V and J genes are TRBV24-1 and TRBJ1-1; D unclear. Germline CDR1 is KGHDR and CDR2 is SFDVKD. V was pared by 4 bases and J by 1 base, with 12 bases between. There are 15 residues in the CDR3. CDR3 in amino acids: CATSDAGSSNTEAFF. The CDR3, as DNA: TGTGCCACCAGTGACGCCGGGTCCTCGAACACTGAAGCTTTCTTT.

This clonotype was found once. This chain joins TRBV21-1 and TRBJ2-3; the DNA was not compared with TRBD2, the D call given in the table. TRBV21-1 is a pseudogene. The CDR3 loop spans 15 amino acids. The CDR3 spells CASTGSASCTDTQYF. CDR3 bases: TGTGCCAGCACGGGGAGTGCGTCTTGCACAGATACGCAGTATTTT.

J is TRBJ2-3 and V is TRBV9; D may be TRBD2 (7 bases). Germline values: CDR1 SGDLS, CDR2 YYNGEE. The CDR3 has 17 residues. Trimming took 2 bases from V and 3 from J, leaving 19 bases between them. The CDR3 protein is CASSVPYAGAGTDTQYF. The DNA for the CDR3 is TGTGCCAGCAGCGTCCCCTATGCGGGGGCGGGGACAGATACGCAGTATTTT.

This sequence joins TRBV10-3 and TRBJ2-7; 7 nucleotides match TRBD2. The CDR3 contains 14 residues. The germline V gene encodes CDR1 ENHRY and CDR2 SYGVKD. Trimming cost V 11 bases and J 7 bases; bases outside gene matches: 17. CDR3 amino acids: CAGASPDGRNEQYF. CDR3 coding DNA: TGTGCCGGCGCTAGCCCCGACGGGAGGAATGAGCAGTACTTC.

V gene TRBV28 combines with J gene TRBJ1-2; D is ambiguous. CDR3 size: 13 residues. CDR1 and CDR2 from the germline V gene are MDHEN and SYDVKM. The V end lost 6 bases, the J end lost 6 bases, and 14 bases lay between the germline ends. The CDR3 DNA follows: TGTGCCAGCAGGAGAGTTCGGGGAGATGGCTACACCTTC. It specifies CASRRVRGDGYTF.

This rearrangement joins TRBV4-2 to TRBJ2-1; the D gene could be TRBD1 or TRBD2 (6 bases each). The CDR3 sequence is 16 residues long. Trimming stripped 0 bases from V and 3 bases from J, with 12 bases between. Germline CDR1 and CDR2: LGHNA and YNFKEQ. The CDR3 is CASSQEPGAFYNEQFF. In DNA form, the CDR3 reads TGTGCCAGCAGCCAAGAGCCGGGGGCCTTCTACAATGAGCAGTTCTTC.

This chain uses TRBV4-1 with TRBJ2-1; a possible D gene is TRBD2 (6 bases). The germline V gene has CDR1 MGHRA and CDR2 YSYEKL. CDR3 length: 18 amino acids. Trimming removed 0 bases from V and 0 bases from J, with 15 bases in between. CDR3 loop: CASSQEGGWGSSYNEQFF. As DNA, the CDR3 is TGCGCCAGCAGCCAAGAGGGGGGTTGGGGGAGCTCCTACAATGAGCAGTTCTTC.

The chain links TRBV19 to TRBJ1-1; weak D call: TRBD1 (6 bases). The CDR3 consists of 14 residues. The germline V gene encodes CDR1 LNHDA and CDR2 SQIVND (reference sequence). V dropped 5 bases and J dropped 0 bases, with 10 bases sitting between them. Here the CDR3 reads CASSAGQLNTEAFF. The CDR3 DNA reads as TGTGCCAGTAGTGCCGGACAGTTGAACACTGAAGCTTTCTTT.

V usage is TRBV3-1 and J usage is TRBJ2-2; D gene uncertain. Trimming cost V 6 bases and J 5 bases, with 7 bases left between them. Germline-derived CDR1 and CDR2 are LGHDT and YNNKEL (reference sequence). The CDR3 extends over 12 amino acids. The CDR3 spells CASRPLTGELFF. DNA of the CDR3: TGTGCCAGCAGACCTTTAACCGGGGAGCTGTTTTTT. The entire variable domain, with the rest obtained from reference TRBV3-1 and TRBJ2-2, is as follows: DTAVSQTPKYLVTQMGNDKSIKCEQNLGHDTMYWYKQDSKKFLKIMFSYNNKELIINETVPNRFSPKSPDKAHLNLHINSLELGDSAVYFCASRPLTGELFFGEGSRLTVL.

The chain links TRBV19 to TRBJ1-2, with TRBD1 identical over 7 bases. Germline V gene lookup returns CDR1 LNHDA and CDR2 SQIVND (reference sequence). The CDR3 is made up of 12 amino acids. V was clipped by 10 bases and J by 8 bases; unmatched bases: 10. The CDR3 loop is CATQQGPGGYTF. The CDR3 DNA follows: TGTGCCACCCAACAGGGGCCGGGAGGCTACACCTTC.

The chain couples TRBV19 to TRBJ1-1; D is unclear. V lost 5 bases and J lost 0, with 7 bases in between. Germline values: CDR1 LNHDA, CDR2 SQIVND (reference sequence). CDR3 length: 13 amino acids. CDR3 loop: CASSLRMNTEAFF. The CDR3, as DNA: TGTGCCAGTAGTCTCAGAATGAACACTGAAGCTTTCTTT.

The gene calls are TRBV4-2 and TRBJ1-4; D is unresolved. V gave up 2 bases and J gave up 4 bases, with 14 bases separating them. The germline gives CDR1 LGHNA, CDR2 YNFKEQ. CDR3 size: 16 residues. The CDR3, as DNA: TGTGCCAGCAGCCAATCAACCGACGGTGGTAATGAAAAACTGTTTTTT. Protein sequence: CASSQSTDGGNEKLFF.

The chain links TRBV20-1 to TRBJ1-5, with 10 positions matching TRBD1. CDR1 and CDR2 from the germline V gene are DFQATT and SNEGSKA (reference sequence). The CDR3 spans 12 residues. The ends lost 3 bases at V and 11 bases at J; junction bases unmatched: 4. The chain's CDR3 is CSASVGQGTQHF. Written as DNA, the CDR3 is TGCAGTGCTAGTGTGGGACAGGGGACCCAGCATTTT.

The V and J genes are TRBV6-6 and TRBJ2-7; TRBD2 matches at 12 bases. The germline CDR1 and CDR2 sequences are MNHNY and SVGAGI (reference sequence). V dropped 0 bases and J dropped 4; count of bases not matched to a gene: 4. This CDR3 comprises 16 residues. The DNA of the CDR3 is TGTGCCAGCAGTTACTCACAACTAGCGGGAGGTTACGAGCAGTACTTC. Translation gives CASSYSQLAGGYEQYF.

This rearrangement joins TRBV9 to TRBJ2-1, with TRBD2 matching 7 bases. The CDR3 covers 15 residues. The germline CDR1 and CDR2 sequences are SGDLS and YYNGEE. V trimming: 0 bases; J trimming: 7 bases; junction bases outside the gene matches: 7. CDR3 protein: CASSVGEGLTNEQFF. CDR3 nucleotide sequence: TGTGCCAGCAGCGTAGGGGAGGGCCTCACAAATGAGCAGTTCTTC.

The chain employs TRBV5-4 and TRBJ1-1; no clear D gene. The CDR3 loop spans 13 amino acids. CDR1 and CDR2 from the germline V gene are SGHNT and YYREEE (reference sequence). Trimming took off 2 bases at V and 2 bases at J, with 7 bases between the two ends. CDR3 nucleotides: TGTGCCAGCAGCTTTGTAGAAAACACTGAAGCTTTCTTT. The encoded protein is CASSFVENTEAFF. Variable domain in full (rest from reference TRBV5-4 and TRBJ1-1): ETGVTQSPTHLIKTRGQQVTLRCSSQSGHNTVSWYQQALGQGPQFIFQYYREEENGRGNFPPRFSGLQFPNYSSELNVNALELDDSALYLCASSFVENTEAFFGQGTRLTVV.

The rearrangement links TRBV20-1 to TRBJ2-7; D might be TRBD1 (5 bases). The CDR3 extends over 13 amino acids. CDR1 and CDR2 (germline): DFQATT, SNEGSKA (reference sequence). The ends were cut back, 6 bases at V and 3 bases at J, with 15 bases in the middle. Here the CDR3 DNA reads TGCAGTGCCAGAAATGGACACATCTACGAGCAGTACTTC. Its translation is CSARNGHIYEQYF.

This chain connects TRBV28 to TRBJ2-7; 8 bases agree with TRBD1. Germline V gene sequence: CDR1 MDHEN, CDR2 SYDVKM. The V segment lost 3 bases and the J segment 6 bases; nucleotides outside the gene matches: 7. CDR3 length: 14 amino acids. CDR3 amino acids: CASSLTGVGGEQYF. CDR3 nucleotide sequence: TGTGCCAGCAGTTTGACAGGGGTGGGGGGCGAGCAGTACTTC.

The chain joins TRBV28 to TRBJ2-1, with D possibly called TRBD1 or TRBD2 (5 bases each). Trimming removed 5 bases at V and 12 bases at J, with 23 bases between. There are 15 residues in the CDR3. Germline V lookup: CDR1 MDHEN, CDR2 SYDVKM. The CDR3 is CASSGIGAPRAGQFF. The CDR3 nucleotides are TGTGCCAGCAGTGGGATCGGGGCGCCGCGGGCAGGGCAGTTCTTC.

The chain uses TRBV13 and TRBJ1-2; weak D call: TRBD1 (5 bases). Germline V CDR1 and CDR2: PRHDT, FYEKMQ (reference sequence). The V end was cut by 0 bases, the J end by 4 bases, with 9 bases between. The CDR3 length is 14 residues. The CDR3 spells CASSLGRDLYGYTF. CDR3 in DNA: TGTGCCAGCAGCTTAGGCCGGGACCTCTATGGCTACACCTTC.

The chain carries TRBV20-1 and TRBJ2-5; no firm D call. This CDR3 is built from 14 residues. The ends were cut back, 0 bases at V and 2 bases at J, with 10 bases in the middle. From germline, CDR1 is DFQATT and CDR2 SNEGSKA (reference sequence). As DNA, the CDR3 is TGCAGTGCTAGAGATCCCTCCCCTCAAGAGACCCAGTACTTC. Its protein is CSARDPSPQETQYF.

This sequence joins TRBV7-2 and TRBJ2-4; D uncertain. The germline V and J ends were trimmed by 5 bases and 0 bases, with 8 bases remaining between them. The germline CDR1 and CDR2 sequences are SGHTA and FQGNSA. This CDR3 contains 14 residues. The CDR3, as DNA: TGTGCCAGCAGCCCATCGTTAGCCAAAAACATTCAGTACTTC. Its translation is CASSPSLAKNIQYF.

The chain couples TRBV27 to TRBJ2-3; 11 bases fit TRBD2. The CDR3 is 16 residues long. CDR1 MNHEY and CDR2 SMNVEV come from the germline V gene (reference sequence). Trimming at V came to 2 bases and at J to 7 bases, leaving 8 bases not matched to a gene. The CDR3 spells CASSLPSGGSGYTQYF. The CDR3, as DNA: TGTGCCAGCAGTTTACCTAGCGGGGGGTCCGGGTATACGCAGTATTTT.

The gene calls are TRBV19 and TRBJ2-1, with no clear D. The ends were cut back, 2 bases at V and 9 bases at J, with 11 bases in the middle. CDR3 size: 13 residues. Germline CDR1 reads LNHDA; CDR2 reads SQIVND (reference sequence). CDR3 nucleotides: TGTGCCAGTAGTATATGGTGGTTGGGTGAGCAGTTCTTC. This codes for CASSIWWLGEQFF.